The clone carrying this T cell receptor beta chain was seen only a few times. Its cognate antigen is unknown. The sample originates from a study of response to subunit inactivated influenza vaccine. Whole-study results and caveats: Seasonal influenza vaccination, on each occasion, was suggested by the authors to recruit few new T cells.

Using its own MiXCR run on the RT-PCR reads, TCRdb lists one record per CDR3 protein. The sample lists approximately 490,000 distinct CDR3 sequences; roughly 7.9% were seen once. The CDR3 runs to 15 residues. Trimming left V 1 base short and J 0 bases short, with 6 bases between. CDR1 is SEHNR and CDR2 is FQNEAQ in the germline V gene (reference sequence). The chain is built from TRBV7-9 and TRBJ1-4; D gene unclear. The sequence came from a man aged 45 to 70 who received an inactivated influenza vaccine. The sample here was PBMCs from blood, taken around 25 months after vaccination. The CDR3 nucleotides are TGTGCCAGCAGCTTAGGGTTTGCAACTAATGAAAAACTGTTTTTT. It is translated as CASSLGFATNEKLFF.